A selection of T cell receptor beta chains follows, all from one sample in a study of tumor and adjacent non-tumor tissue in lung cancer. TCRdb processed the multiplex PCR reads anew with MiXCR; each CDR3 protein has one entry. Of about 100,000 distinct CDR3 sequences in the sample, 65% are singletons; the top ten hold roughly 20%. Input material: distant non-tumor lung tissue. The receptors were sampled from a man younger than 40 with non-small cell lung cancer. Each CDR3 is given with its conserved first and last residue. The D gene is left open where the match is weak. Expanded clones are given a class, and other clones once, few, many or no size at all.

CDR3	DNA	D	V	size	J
CASSGHGDRAHHGYTF	TGTGCCAGCAGCGGACACGGTGACAGGGCTCATCATGGCTACACCTTC	TRBD1	TRBV25-1	few	TRBJ1-2
CASSQVRGSSRLHF	TGTGCCAGCAGCCAGGTGAGGGGGTCTTCACGCCTTCACTTT	.	TRBV6-6	.	TRBJ1-6
CSARRAGSTDTQYF	TGCAGTGCTAGGCGGGCGGGAAGCACAGATACGCAGTATTTT	.	TRBV20-1	many	TRBJ2-3
CSAGGTAIGGYTF	TGCAGTGCTGGCGGGACGGCGATCGGAGGCTACACCTTC	.	TRBV20-1	many	TRBJ1-2
CASSAGGGFRTGAFF	TGCGCCAGCAGCGCTGGAGGGGGATTTAGGACTGGAGCTTTCTTT	.	TRBV5-1	.	TRBJ1-1
CASSPSPNQPQHF	TGTGCCAGCAGTCCCAGCCCAAATCAGCCCCAGCATTTT	.	TRBV7-3	.	TRBJ1-5
CATNASGQGAYEQFF	TGTGCCACCAATGCCTCCGGACAGGGGGCTTACGAGCAGTTCTTC	TRBD1	TRBV24-1	.	TRBJ2-1
CTSSLFIATEAFF	TGTACTAGCAGCTTGTTTATAGCCACTGAAGCTTTCTTT	.	TRBV5-6	few	TRBJ1-1
CASLTSGTVDAYEQYF	TGTGCCAGCCTTACGTCCGGGACGGTAGACGCCTACGAGCAGTACTTC	.	TRBV7-9	.	TRBJ2-7
CASSPKVSPGEYEQFF	TGTGCCAGCAGCCCCAAGGTGTCCCCGGGGGAGTATGAGCAGTTCTTC	.	TRBV7-9	.	TRBJ2-1
CATRGARNEQFF	TGTGCCACCAGGGGGGCAAGGAATGAGCAGTTCTTC	.	TRBV24-1	many	TRBJ2-1
CASRQSGGPDTQYF	TGTGCCAGCAGACAGAGTGGGGGGCCGGATACGCAGTATTTT	.	TRBV11-2	.	TRBJ2-3
CASSYVRETKPTGELFF	TGTGCCAGCAGTTACGTCCGGGAGACGAAGCCCACAGGGGAGCTGTTTTTT	.	TRBV6-5	.	TRBJ2-2
CAGSTETSVYDEQFF	TGTGCCGGCAGCACCGAGACTAGCGTTTACGATGAGCAGTTCTTC	TRBD2	TRBV11-2	.	TRBJ2-1
CSVTPDSDMTGELFF	TGCAGCGTCACACCGGACAGCGATATGACCGGGGAGCTGTTTTTT	.	TRBV29-1	.	TRBJ2-2
CVSSLRTSGITDMQYF	TGTGTCAGCAGCCTAAGGACTAGCGGTATCACAGATATGCAGTATTTT	TRBD2	TRBV11-3	.	TRBJ2-3
CTARGAFKRERDNEQFF	TGCACTGCTAGAGGAGCTTTTAAGCGGGAGAGGGACAACGAGCAGTTCTTC	TRBD2	TRBV20-1	.	TRBJ2-1
CASCSQREHYEQYF	TGTGCCAGCTGTAGTCAGCGAGAGCACTACGAGCAGTACTTC	.	TRBV6-2/TRBV6-3	.	TRBJ2-7
CASSRGQVGEQYF	TGTGCCAGCAGCAGAGGACAGGTCGGTGAGCAGTACTTC	TRBD1	TRBV5-6	many	TRBJ2-7
CASADLEGRGTEVFF	TGCGCCAGCGCCGACCTCGAGGGGCGCGGCACTGAAGTTTTCTTT	.	TRBV5-1	.	TRBJ1-1
CTVGSGGTEAFF	TGCACCGTGGGGTCGGGGGGCACTGAAGCTTTCTTT	.	TRBV29-1	.	TRBJ1-1
CASRPTLTGKGEQFF	TGTGCCAGCAGACCGACGCTGACAGGGAAGGGTGAGCAGTTCTTC	TRBD1	TRBV11-2	.	TRBJ2-1
CSAYGGITDRQYF	TGCAGCGCTTATGGGGGAATCACAGATAGGCAGTATTTT	.	TRBV29-1	.	TRBJ2-3
CASSQDRRGKSTDTQYF	TGCGCCAGCAGCCAGGATCGACGGGGGAAGAGCACAGATACGCAGTATTTT	.	TRBV4-1	.	TRBJ2-3
CAKSLEGYNEQFF	TGTGCCAAGAGCCTCGAGGGATACAATGAGCAGTTCTTC	.	TRBV6-1	.	TRBJ2-1
CASRSGVTGANVPTF	TGTGCCAGCAGATCGGGGGTGACGGGGGCCAACGTCCCGACTTTC	.	TRBV12-3/TRBV12-4	once	TRBJ2-6
CDVEAGVGEQYF	TGCGACGTTGAAGCAGGGGTAGGCGAGCAGTACTTC	.	TRBV29-1	.	TRBJ2-7
CASRPEASGRSSYEQYF	TGTGCCAGCAGGCCCGAGGCAAGCGGGAGGAGCTCCTACGAGCAGTACTTC	TRBD2	TRBV4-2	.	TRBJ2-7
CSVVGTTTGELFF	TGCAGCGTTGTGGGGACCACCACCGGGGAGCTGTTTTTT	.	TRBV29-1	.	TRBJ2-2
CASGRQGPYEQHF	TGTGCCAGCGGAAGACAGGGACCCTACGAGCAGCACTTC	TRBD1	TRBV6-5	.	TRBJ2-7
CTARDLGADTQYF	TGCACTGCTAGAGATTTGGGGGCGGATACGCAGTATTTT	.	TRBV20-1	.	TRBJ2-3
CASSQRGQGEENQYF	TGCGCCAGCAGCCAGAGGGGACAGGGAGAAGAGAACCAGTACTTC	TRBD1	TRBV4-3	.	TRBJ2-5
CSVEEGNRGYEQYF	TGCAGCGTTGAAGAGGGGAACAGGGGATACGAGCAGTACTTC	TRBD1	TRBV29-1	many	TRBJ2-7
CATSDDRDTGELFF	TGTGCCACCAGTGATGACAGGGACACCGGGGAGCTGTTTTTT	TRBD1	TRBV24-1	many	TRBJ2-2
CANSSQGGAYEQYF	TGTGCCAACAGCTCCCAAGGGGGCGCCTACGAGCAGTACTTC	TRBD1	TRBV11-1	few	TRBJ2-7
CASSSLGTSTDTQYF	TGTGCCAGCAGCTCCCTCGGGACTAGCACAGATACGCAGTATTTT	.	TRBV7-3	few	TRBJ2-3
CVSSLGLFGATRRQDTQYF	TGTGTCAGCAGTCTAGGCTTGTTCGGGGCGACGCGACGTCAAGATACGCAGTATTTT	.	TRBV28	once	TRBJ2-3
CASSSPEENEKLFF	TGTGCCAGCAGCTCGCCAGAAGAGAATGAAAAACTGTTTTTT	.	TRBV5-4	many	TRBJ1-4
CATSPEGWGIEAFF	TGCGCCACCTCCCCGGAGGGATGGGGCATTGAAGCTTTCTTT	.	TRBV11-2	.	TRBJ1-1
CTSSPPGQVGTEAFF	TGTACCAGCAGCCCCCCGGGACAGGTGGGCACTGAAGCTTTCTTT	TRBD1	TRBV11-2	.	TRBJ1-1
CSVDVAGAILEGYTF	TGTAGCGTTGATGTGGCAGGGGCGATCTTGGAAGGCTACACCTTC	.	TRBV29-1	.	TRBJ1-2
CAPSDSRQNQAQHF	TGTGCCCCCAGTGACTCCCGACAGAATCAGGCCCAGCATTTT	.	TRBV24-1	.	TRBJ1-5
CASSPRRWVLETQYF	TGTGCCAGCAGTCCCCGGCGGTGGGTCCTGGAGACCCAGTACTTC	.	TRBV6-1	.	TRBJ2-5
CAWSMGTGGYETQYF	TGTGCCTGGAGTATGGGGACAGGGGGATATGAGACCCAGTACTTC	TRBD1	TRBV30	.	TRBJ2-5
CASSPGELFF	TGTGCCAGCAGCCCCGGGGAGCTGTTTTTT	.	TRBV11-2	.	TRBJ2-2
CSARDPQSGEGTEAFF	TGCAGTGCTAGAGACCCCCAATCAGGGGAAGGCACTGAAGCTTTCTTT	.	TRBV20-1	.	TRBJ1-1
CASSLGSGRAGQPQHF	TGTGCCAGCAGCTTAGGGAGCGGAAGGGCCGGGCAGCCCCAGCATTTT	.	TRBV7-8	.	TRBJ1-5
CSVNVAGAIMGGYNF	TGCAGCGTTAATGTGGCAGGGGCGATCATGGGAGGCTACAACTTC	.	TRBV29-1	.	TRBJ1-2
CSARDQRQGLAVELFF	TGCAGTGCCAGAGACCAGAGGCAGGGTCTGGCCGTGGAGCTGTTTTTT	.	TRBV20-1	.	TRBJ2-2
CASNLRGKQYF	TGTGCCAGCAACTTACGAGGGAAGCAATACTTC	.	TRBV11-2	.	TRBJ2-7